This entry lists 13 T cell receptor beta chains sequenced from one sample in a study of cytomegalovirus exposure and HLA in healthy donors. The PCR was carried out with 60 Vbeta primers and 13 Jbeta primers. Produced via immunoSEQ multiplex PCR; TCRdb's table is partial and in-frame only. The sample has some 140,000 clones, approximately 70% seen once; the top ten hold 1.3%. The sample was PBMCs. The receptors here all came from a woman in her 40s in good health and CMV-seronegative.

This chain links TRBV7-2 with TRBJ2-1; 13 bases map to TRBD2. With 5 bases clipped from V and 8 bases from J, the junction kept 3 bases outside the gene matches. The CDR3 covers 14 residues. Germline V gives CDR1 SGHTA, CDR2 FQGNSA. CDR3 DNA: TGTGCCAGCAGCCGGACTAGCGGGGGCGATGAGCAGTTCTTC. It specifies CASSRTSGGDEQFF.

The V gene is TRBV27, the J gene TRBJ2-7; D perhaps matches TRBD1 (7 bases). V was trimmed by 4 bases and J by 6 bases, leaving 13 bases between them. The CDR3 has 13 residues. Germline values: CDR1 MNHEY, CDR2 SMNVEV (reference sequence). This CDR3 is CASSSGGPSEQYF. The CDR3, as DNA: TGTGCCAGCAGTTCAGGGGGGCCCTCCGAGCAGTACTTC.

The chain links TRBV18 to TRBJ2-7; 9 bases align to TRBD1. The CDR3 is made up of 17 amino acids. Trimming cost V 5 bases and J 2 bases; bases outside gene matches: 13. CDR1 and CDR2 (germline): KGHSH, LQKENI. Here the CDR3 reads CASSTLSAGTGTYEQYF. The CDR3 DNA sequence: TGTGCCAGCTCAACTCTATCGGCCGGGACAGGGACCTACGAGCAGTACTTC.

The chain uses TRBV7-9 and TRBJ2-4; 8 bases are a match to TRBD1. The CDR3 has 15 amino acids. The germline V gene has CDR1 SEHNR and CDR2 FQNEAQ (reference sequence). After removal of 0 bases from V and 8 bases from J, the junction contained 6 bases not matched to a gene. The CDR3, as DNA: TGTGCCAGCAGCTTAGCGCAGGGGGCTTGGGACATTCAGTACTTC. This encodes CASSLAQGAWDIQYF.

This clone has just a few counts. V and J are TRBV6-5 and TRBJ2-3; possibly TRBD2 for D (6 bases). The CDR3 has 15 amino acids. Trimming left V 6 bases short and J 2 bases short, with 15 bases between. Germline V gives CDR1 MNHEY, CDR2 SVGAGI. The CDR3 sequence: CASRRASEITDTQYF. For the CDR3, the DNA is TGTGCCAGCAGACGGGCTAGCGAAATCACAGATACGCAGTATTTT.

This sequence joins TRBV2 and TRBJ1-5; 8 bases map to TRBD1. CDR3 length: 13 amino acids. Trimming cost V 8 bases and J 6 bases; bases outside gene matches: 6. Germline values: CDR1 SNHLY, CDR2 FYNNEI. CDR3 protein: CASLQGDGQPQHF. For the CDR3, the DNA is TGTGCCAGCTTACAGGGGGACGGTCAGCCCCAGCATTTT.

V is TRBV5-1 and J is TRBJ1-4; D possibly corresponds to TRBD1 (5 bases). V lost 5 bases and J lost 8, with 16 bases in between. The germline gives CDR1 SGHRS, CDR2 YFSETQ. The CDR3 has 14 amino acids. This CDR3 reads CASRKVGAGEKLFF. The CDR3 DNA is TGCGCCAGCAGAAAAGTTGGGGCCGGAGAAAAACTGTTTTTT.

In regard to this clone: One junction end does not reproduce the germline sequence, and a read error may be involved. The genes are TRBV7-9 and TRBJ1-2; the match to TRBD1 covers 7 bases. Germline V CDR1 and CDR2: SEHNR, FQNEAQ (reference sequence). CDR3 length: 15 residues. The CDR3 region is CSSSSDYRGDYGYTF. The CDR3 region has the DNA TGTTCCAGCAGCTCTGACTACAGGGGCGACTATGGCTACACCTTC.

The V and J genes are TRBV5-1 and TRBJ1-1; unclear D gene. The CDR3 has 15 residues. The germline gives CDR1 SGHRS, CDR2 YFSETQ. The ends were cut back, 1 base at V and 3 bases at J, with 13 bases in the middle. The CDR3 DNA is TGCGCCAGCAGCTTGTGGATTGGCGGGGACACTGAAGCTTTCTTT. Amino acid sequence: CASSLWIGGDTEAFF.

J is TRBJ1-1 and V is TRBV10-2; TRBD1 might be the D (6 bases). Germline CDR1 reads WSHSY; CDR2 reads SAAADI. Trimming cost V 0 bases and J 6 bases, with 17 bases left between them. The CDR3 contains 16 residues. The chain's CDR3 is CASSESTPTGRAEAFF. CDR3 bases: TGCGCCAGCAGTGAGTCTACCCCGACAGGCCGGGCTGAAGCTTTCTTT.

The chain carries TRBV23-1 and TRBJ2-5; D ambiguous. TRBV23-1 is an open reading frame, and its role is uncertain. Trimming stripped 4 bases from V and 4 bases from J, with 13 bases between. This CDR3 has 14 amino acids. CDR3 in amino acids: CASSRGSRGETQYF. Here the CDR3 DNA reads TGCGCCAGCAGTCGCGGCAGCCGTGGAGAGACCCAGTACTTC.

A remark on this clone: A junction boundary mismatches the germline segment, possibly from a read error. The chain couples TRBV7-9 to TRBJ1-2; no clear D. Germline V gene lookup returns CDR1 SEHNR and CDR2 FQNEAQ (reference sequence). There are 12 residues in the CDR3. CDR3 nucleotide sequence: TGTTCCAGCAGCCATTCGGGTGGTGGCTACACCTTC. The encoded protein is CSSSHSGGGYTF.

The gene calls are TRBV7-8 and TRBJ2-7; D possibly corresponds to TRBD1 (5 bases). V gave up 4 bases and J gave up 2 bases, with 9 bases separating them. Germline-derived CDR1 and CDR2 are SGHVS and FQNEAQ. CDR3 size: 13 residues. CDR3 coding DNA: TGTGCCAGCAGCTACGACAGAACCTACGAGCAGTACTTC. It yields the protein CASSYDRTYEQYF.